The 28 T cell receptor beta chains given below trace back to one sample, sequenced in a study of blood T cell repertoires in COVID-19. Sequencing was performed with immunoSEQ multiplex PCR; in TCRdb, only in-frame clones are kept and a portion is missing. This table holds approximately 330,000 clones, roughly nine tenths found once. The sequenced material came from PBMCs or T cells enriched from blood (not recorded which). These receptors were taken from a woman in her twenties or thirties who had recovered from COVID-19.

The chain links TRBV14 to TRBJ2-1, with a possible D match to TRBD1 (6 bases). Trimming pared 1 base from V and 0 bases from J, leaving 19 bases between. Looked up from germline, CDR1 is SGHDN and CDR2 is FVKESK. The CDR3 runs 19 residues. Here the CDR3 reads CASSQGSRGYRYSYNEQFF. The CDR3 coding sequence is TGTGCCAGCAGCCAAGGGTCTAGGGGGTATAGATACTCCTACAATGAGCAGTTCTTC. Drawing the rest from reference TRBV14 and TRBJ2-1, the complete variable domain is EAGVTQFPSHSVIEKGQTVTLRCDPISGHDNLYWYRRVMGKEIKFLLHFVKESKQDESGMPNNRFLAERTGGTYSTLKVQPAELEDSGVYFCASSQGSRGYRYSYNEQFFGPGTRLTVL.

The J gene is TRBJ1-5, the V gene TRBV28; a possible D gene is TRBD1 (5 bases). V was cut by 5 bases and J by 11 bases, with 13 bases left in between. The CDR3 loop spans 12 amino acids. Looked up from germline, CDR1 is MDHEN and CDR2 is SYDVKM. The CDR3 coding sequence is TGTGCCAGCAGTCCCTTGGTAGGGGCCCAGCATTTT. This codes for CASSPLVGAQHF.

CDR3 protein: CASSPSAGINEKLFF. The CDR3, as DNA: TGTGCCAGCAGCCCCTCTGCGGGGATTAATGAAAAACTGTTTTTT. The V call is TRBV7-2, the J call TRBJ1-4, with unresolved D. The CDR3 runs 15 residues. Deletions cut 5 bases from V and 4 bases from J, with 14 bases between. Germline assignment: CDR1 SGHTA and CDR2 FQGNSA.

This clone was detected a few times. The chain combines TRBV27 with TRBJ1-6; a weak D match, TRBD1 (5 bases). CDR1 is MNHEY and CDR2 is SMNVEV in the germline V gene (reference sequence). The CDR3 is 14 residues long. V was cut by 4 bases and J by 8 bases, with 12 bases left in between. The CDR3 region has the DNA TGTGCCAGCAGTTCCACAGGTTTCCATTCACCCCTCCACTTT. Its translation is CASSSTGFHSPLHF.

The rearrangement joins TRBV28 to TRBJ2-1, with a tentative D call TRBD1 (5 bases). Trimming took off 4 bases at V and 4 bases at J, with 5 bases between the two ends. Germline CDR1 is MDHEN and CDR2 is SYDVKM. CDR3 length: 12 amino acids. CDR3 DNA sequence: TGTGCCAGCAGTTACAGGTACAATGAGCAGTTCTTC. Protein sequence: CASSYRYNEQFF.

CDR3 sequence reads: CASSLPSGTRDNEQFF. The CDR3 nucleotides are TGTGCCAGCAGCTTACCCTCCGGGACTAGAGACAATGAGCAGTTCTTC. V is TRBV13 and J is TRBJ2-1; TRBD2 matches 8 bases. The CDR3 covers 16 residues. The germline V gene has CDR1 PRHDT and CDR2 FYEKMQ (reference sequence). V shed 2 bases, J shed 5 bases, and the junction held 8 bases outside the gene matches.

The chain employs TRBV6-5 and TRBJ2-1; 9 bases are shared with TRBD2. The CDR3 covers 14 residues. The junction had 7 bases not matched to a gene; V was cut back by 4 bases and J by 9 bases. Germline CDR1 MNHEY, CDR2 SVGAGI. The CDR3 DNA follows: TGTGCCAGCAGTTCGGTGGGACTAGCCTTTGAGCAGTTCTTC. Translating it yields CASSSVGLAFEQFF.

The chain recombines TRBV24-1 with TRBJ2-1; 8 bases are shared with TRBD2. V dropped 0 bases and J dropped 7; count of bases not matched to a gene: 4. CDR1 is KGHDR, CDR2 SFDVKD, per germline. This CDR3 spans 15 amino acids. The CDR3 loop reads CATSDLPSGRNEQFF. The DNA for the CDR3 is TGTGCCACCAGTGATTTGCCCAGCGGGAGAAATGAGCAGTTCTTC.

The CDR3 is CASSLDRGGNIQYF. Here the CDR3 DNA reads TGTGCCAGCAGCTTAGACAGGGGAGGAAACATTCAGTACTTC. The gene calls are TRBV7-2 and TRBJ2-4; D may be TRBD1 (7 bases). CDR3 length: 14 amino acids. The V gene's germline CDR1 is SGHTA and CDR2 FQGNSA. The germline V and J ends were trimmed by 1 base and 6 bases, with 10 bases remaining between them.

CDR3 residues: CASRWGSAGAGEQYF. The CDR3 nucleotides read TGTGCCAGCAGATGGGGATCAGCGGGAGCGGGGGAGCAGTACTTC. V and J are TRBV6-5 and TRBJ2-7; 8 positions agree with TRBD2. Germline V gene lookup returns CDR1 MNHEY and CDR2 SVGAGI. V lost 6 bases, J lost 7 bases, and 14 bases stayed unmatched. The CDR3 runs 15 residues.

The rearrangement links TRBV30 to TRBJ1-1; no clear D gene. The germline V gene encodes CDR1 GTSNPN and CDR2 SVGIG (reference sequence). The CDR3 consists of 17 residues. V lost 3 bases, J lost 0 bases, and 20 bases lay in between. The CDR3 loop reads CAWSSGYKPLMNTEAFF. The CDR3 nucleotides read TGTGCCTGGAGCTCGGGGTACAAACCCCTCATGAACACTGAAGCTTTCTTT.

The gene calls are TRBV18 and TRBJ2-1, with 9 nucleotides matching TRBD2. The CDR3 has 15 amino acids. Germline V gene data show CDR1 as KGHSH and CDR2 as LQKENI. The junction had 6 bases not matched to a gene; V was cut back by 6 bases and J by 3 bases. Here the CDR3 reads CASSRTSANYNEQFF. The DNA of the CDR3 is TGTGCCAGCTCGCGGACTAGCGCAAACTACAATGAGCAGTTCTTC.

V gene TRBV19 combines with J gene TRBJ2-1, with D tentatively TRBD2 (6 bases). CDR1 is LNHDA and CDR2 is SQIVND in the germline V gene (reference sequence). Trimming took 3 bases from V and 0 from J, leaving 9 bases between them. The CDR3 is made up of 15 amino acids. The CDR3 is CASSIGRASYNEQFF. The CDR3 bases are TGTGCCAGTAGTATCGGGAGAGCCTCCTACAATGAGCAGTTCTTC.

The chain has TRBV19 and TRBJ2-3, with 8 bases fitting TRBD1. Germline CDR1 reads LNHDA; CDR2 reads SQIVND (reference sequence). After removal of 1 base from V and 3 bases from J, the junction contained 6 bases not matched to a gene. The CDR3 extends over 16 amino acids. The CDR3: CASSIVGRGLTDTQYF. Written as DNA, the CDR3 is TGTGCCAGTAGTATAGTAGGCAGGGGGCTGACAGATACGCAGTATTTT. Using reference TRBV19 and TRBJ2-3 for the parts outside the CDR3, the full variable domain is DGGITQSPKYLFRKEGQNVTLSCEQNLNHDAMYWYRQDPGQGLRLIYYSQIVNDFQKGDIAEGYSVSREKKESFPLTVTSAQKNPTAFYLCASSIVGRGLTDTQYFGPGTRLTVL.

V gene TRBV28 combines with J gene TRBJ2-3; weak D call: TRBD1 (6 bases). The CDR3 is made up of 15 amino acids. V gave up 7 bases and J gave up 1 base, with 15 bases separating them. Germline CDR1 and CDR2: MDHEN and SYDVKM. Written as DNA, the CDR3 is TGTGCCAGCAACGAACCAGGGGTCGGCACAGATACGCAGTATTTT. The encoded protein is CASNEPGVGTDTQYF.

The CDR3 sequence is CASRTGWEKLFF. CDR3 DNA: TGTGCCAGTCGCACAGGGTGGGAAAAACTGTTTTTT. The chain couples TRBV19 to TRBJ1-4; maybe TRBD1 (6 bases). CDR3 length: 12 amino acids. The ends were cut back, 8 bases at V and 8 bases at J, with 12 bases in the middle. Germline lookup yields CDR1 LNHDA and CDR2 SQIVND (reference sequence).

The CDR3 coding sequence is TGTGCCAGCAGCCCCCTCTCGGCTTGGGAGCGCCACAATGAGCAGTTCTTC. Protein product: CASSPLSAWERHNEQFF. This chain links TRBV7-8 with TRBJ2-1, with a tentative D call TRBD2 (5 bases). CDR3 length: 17 residues. Germline lookup yields CDR1 SGHVS and CDR2 FQNEAQ. V dropped 5 bases and J dropped 5 bases, with 22 bases sitting between them.

The chain has TRBV7-2 and TRBJ1-5; D unclear. V lost 5 bases and J lost 0, with 8 bases in between. The CDR3 totals 14 residues. The germline gives CDR1 SGHTA, CDR2 FQGNSA. The CDR3 DNA reads as TGTGCCAGCAGCCTTACTAATAGCAATCAGCCCCAGCATTTT. It codes for CASSLTNSNQPQHF. Supplemented by reference TRBV7-2 and TRBJ1-5, the full variable domain reads GAGVSQSPSNKVTEKGKDVELRCDPISGHTALYWYRQSLGQGLEFLIYFQGNSAPDKSGLPSDRFSAERTGGSVSTLTIQRTQQEDSAVYLCASSLTNSNQPQHFGDGTRLSIL.

In regard to this clone: The sample contains more than one DNA sequence encoding this CDR3. The chain links TRBV9 to TRBJ2-1; 7 bases map to TRBD1. This CDR3 region has 14 residues. Germline CDR1 SGDLS, CDR2 YYNGEE. V dropped 3 bases and J dropped 6; count of bases not matched to a gene: 6. CDR3 sequence reads: CASSAGDSANEQFF. The CDR3, as DNA: TGTGCCAGCAGCGCAGGGGACAGTGCCAATGAGCAGTTCTTC. Combining the CDR3 with reference TRBV9 and TRBJ2-1 gives the whole variable domain DSGVTQTPKHLITATGQRVTLRCSPRSGDLSVYWYQQSLDQGLQFLIQYYNGEERAKGNILERFSAQQFPDLHSELNLSSLELGDSALYFCASSAGDSANEQFFGPGTRLTVL.

In its sample, this clone was seen once. The V call is TRBV4-3, the J call TRBJ1-1; a possible D gene is TRBD1 (5 bases). CDR1 is LGHNA and CDR2 is YSLEER in the germline V gene. Between the trimmed V and J ends, which lost 0 bases and 4 bases, there was a span of 9 bases. The CDR3 covers 14 residues. CDR3 nucleotides: TGCGCCAGCAGCCAAGAGCGGGGGGGCACTGAAGCTTTCTTT. It is translated as CASSQERGGTEAFF.

This sequence joins TRBV3-1 (or the pseudogene TRBV3-2) and TRBJ2-1; a possible D gene is TRBD1 (5 bases). V was shortened by 4 bases and J by 8 bases, with 12 bases between the two germline ends. There are 13 residues in the CDR3. The germline V gene has CDR1 LGHDT and CDR2 YNNKEL (reference sequence). The CDR3 is CASSRWVRDEQFF. Written as DNA, the CDR3 is TGTGCCAGCAGCCGTTGGGTCAGGGATGAGCAGTTCTTC.

This chain joins TRBV18 and TRBJ1-5; 8 bases align to TRBD1. In germline, CDR1 is KGHSH, CDR2 LQKENI. Germline trimming cut 6 bases from V and 7 bases from J; bases unmatched to any gene: 11. The CDR3 has 15 amino acids. CDR3 amino acids: CASSLQGGEGQPQHF. As DNA, the CDR3 is TGTGCCAGCTCCTTACAGGGGGGTGAGGGACAGCCCCAGCATTTT. Supplemented by reference TRBV18 and TRBJ1-5, the full variable domain reads NAGVMQNPRHLVRRRGQEARLRCSPMKGHSHVYWYRQLPEEGLKFMVYLQKENIIDESGMPKERFSAEFPKEGPSILRIQQVVRGDSAAYFCASSLQGGEGQPQHFGDGTRLSIL.

This chain uses TRBV3-1 (or the pseudogene TRBV3-2) with TRBJ2-7; possible D gene TRBD1, 5 bases. Per the germline V gene, CDR1 is LGHDT and CDR2 is YNNKEL (reference sequence). Trimming took off 3 bases at V and 3 bases at J, with 12 bases between the two ends. The CDR3 covers 14 residues. The CDR3 DNA sequence: TGTGCCAGCAGCCACCAGGGAACCTTCTACGAGCAGTACTTC. Translation gives CASSHQGTFYEQYF.

The chain uses TRBV4-1 and TRBJ2-7; 7 bases map to TRBD1. The CDR3 spans 14 residues. J was trimmed by 5 bases and V by 4 bases; bases with no gene match: 8. CDR1 and CDR2 (germline): MGHRA, YSYEKL. DNA of the CDR3: TGCGCCAGCAGCCGAACGACAGGGCCGGACGAGCAGTACTTC. It specifies CASSRTTGPDEQYF.

The CDR3 here is CASSYSRGRNQPQHF. For the CDR3, the DNA is TGTGCCAGCAGTTACTCCCGAGGGCGGAATCAGCCCCAGCATTTT. This chain joins TRBV6-6 and TRBJ1-5; D is uncertain. The CDR3 covers 15 residues. Trimming removed 0 bases from V and 4 bases from J, with 10 bases in between. Per the germline V gene, CDR1 is MNHNY and CDR2 is SVGAGI (reference sequence).

The chain joins TRBV28 to TRBJ1-2, with D possibly being TRBD1 (5 bases). Deletions cut 8 bases from V and 5 bases from J, with 18 bases between. The CDR3 is 14 amino acids. Germline loops: CDR1 MDHEN, CDR2 SYDVKM. CDR3 nucleotides: TGTGCCAGCTCAAGTTGGGGGGTCGTTTATGGCTACACCTTC. It yields the protein CASSSWGVVYGYTF.

This chain connects TRBV5-1 to TRBJ2-1, with 9 nucleotides matching TRBD2. The germline V gene encodes CDR1 SGHRS and CDR2 YFSETQ. The CDR3 is 16 residues long. Trimming cost V 4 bases and J 0 bases; bases outside gene matches: 5. The CDR3 DNA sequence: TGCGCCAGCAGCCCGTTGACTAGCGGCTCCTACAATGAGCAGTTCTTC. This gives the protein CASSPLTSGSYNEQFF. The complete variable domain, with remaining parts taken from reference TRBV5-1 and TRBJ2-1, reads KAGVTQTPRYLIKTRGQQVTLSCSPISGHRSVSWYQQTPGQGLQFLFEYFSETQRNKGNFPGRFSGRQFSNSRSEMNVSTLELGDSALYLCASSPLTSGSYNEQFFGPGTRLTVL.

The chain couples TRBV15 to TRBJ2-2; tentatively, D is TRBD2 (5 bases). The CDR3 length is 16 residues. The germline V and J ends were trimmed by 10 bases and 1 base, with 19 bases remaining between them. CDR1 LNHNV and CDR2 YYDKDF come from the germline V gene (reference sequence). The CDR3 here is CAIPAKRGGNTGELFF. Written as DNA, the CDR3 is TGTGCCATCCCAGCTAAACGGGGTGGGAACACCGGGGAGCTGTTTTTT.